This T cell receptor (beta chain) emerged from a study of T cell responses to AZD1222 COVID-19 vaccine. The table came from immunoSEQ multiplex PCR; TCRdb's copy has only in-frame clones and leaves some out. The sample lists some 100,000 clones; around 90% were seen once. Germline V CDR1 and CDR2: SGDLS, YYNGEE. Trimming stripped 4 bases from V and 4 bases from J, with 11 bases between. This CDR3 contains 13 residues. This chain connects TRBV9 to TRBJ1-2; no reliable D call. This receptor was identified in an adult in good health. Specimen: peripheral blood, collected on day 0 of AZD1222 vaccination. DNA of the CDR3: TGTGCCAGCAGCCTAGTCCAGGTCTATGGCTACACCTTC. It is translated as CASSLVQVYGYTF.